This T cell receptor beta chain came from a study of blood T cell repertoires in COVID-19. In the study overall: Italy, Spain and the United States were the sources of the convalescent and acute COVID-19 samples. The analysed material was cDNA or gDNA that came from T cells, B-cell-depleted T cells, or PBMCs.

Study processing details: The assay estimated nucleated cells by amplifying reference gene primers. TCRdb's copy holds only in-frame clones and misses some; the assay was immunoSEQ multiplex PCR. The D gene and trimming were derived from the DNA, and the V and J assignments and clone size from that table. The profile shows about 310,000 clones, around 87% of them singletons. The CDR3 contains 13 residues. Trimming cost V 1 base and J 2 bases, with 5 bases left between them. Looked up from germline, CDR1 is LNHDA and CDR2 is SQIVND (reference sequence). Of note for this clone: This same CDR3 is encoded by further DNA sequences in the sample.

The sequenced sample was peripheral blood. This TCR was recovered from a woman in her forties or fifties who had recovered from COVID-19. The gene calls are TRBV19 and TRBJ2-5; D uncertain. The CDR3 loop reads CASSIGRQETQYF. In DNA, the CDR3 is TGTGCCAGTAGTATAGGCAGGCAAGAGACCCAGTACTTC.